The clone carrying this T cell receptor (beta chain) was counted between two and nine times. Germline loops: CDR1 SGHKS, CDR2 YYEKEE (reference sequence). The CDR3 has 12 amino acids. With 1 base removed from V and 4 bases from J, the gap between germline ends came to 5 bases. The data were taken from a study of blood T cell repertoires in COVID-19. This table comes from immunoSEQ multiplex PCR, and its TCRdb copy is limited to in-frame clones, with some not included. The sample records 84,000 or so clones, about 78% being singletons. Specimen: peripheral blood. The chain uses TRBV5-5 and TRBJ1-2; D gene uncertain. The TCR sequence derives from a man between 60 and 70 years old with COVID-19, enrolled during active disease. The CDR3 bases are TGTGCCAGCAGCTTGAACGGCTATGGCTACACCTTC. Translating gives CASSLNGYGYTF.